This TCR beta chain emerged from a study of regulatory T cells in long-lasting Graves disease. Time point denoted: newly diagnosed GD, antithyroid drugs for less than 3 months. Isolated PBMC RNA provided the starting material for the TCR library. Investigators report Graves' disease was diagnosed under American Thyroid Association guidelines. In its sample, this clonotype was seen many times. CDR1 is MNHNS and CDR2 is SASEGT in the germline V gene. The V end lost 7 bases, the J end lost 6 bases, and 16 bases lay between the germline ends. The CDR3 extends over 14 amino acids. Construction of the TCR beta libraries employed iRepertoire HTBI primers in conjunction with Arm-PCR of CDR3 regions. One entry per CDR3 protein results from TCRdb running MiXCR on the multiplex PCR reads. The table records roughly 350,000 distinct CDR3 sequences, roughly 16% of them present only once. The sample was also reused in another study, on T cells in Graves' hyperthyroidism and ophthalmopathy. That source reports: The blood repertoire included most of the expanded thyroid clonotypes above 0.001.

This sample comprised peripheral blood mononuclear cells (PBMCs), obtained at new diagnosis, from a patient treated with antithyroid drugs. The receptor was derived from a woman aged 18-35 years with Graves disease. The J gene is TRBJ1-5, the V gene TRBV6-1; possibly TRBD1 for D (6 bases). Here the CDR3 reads CASTEGGGGQPQHF. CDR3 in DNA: TGTGCCAGCACCGAGGGAGGGGGAGGTCAGCCCCAGCATTTT.